This TCR beta chain was obtained from a study of shared clonotypes between healthy human individuals. V gave up 1 base and J gave up 3 bases, with 7 bases separating them. The CDR3 is 13 amino acids. The germline V gene encodes CDR1 KGHSH and CDR2 LQKENI. Assay used: immunoSEQ multiplex PCR; TCRdb lists only in-frame clones, some missing. Of about 1 million clones detected, about 75% appear once; the ten largest clones hold about 1.5%. The chain joins TRBV18 to TRBJ2-7; D is unclear. This TCR was sampled from a man between 18 and 29 years old in good health. Sequencing was performed on memory CD4+ T cells sorted from blood. Regarding subset: CD45RA-negative fraction. The CDR3 reads CASSPHRYYEQYF. CDR3 bases: TGTGCCAGCTCACCACATCGGTACTACGAGCAGTACTTC. The full variable domain, rest sourced from reference TRBV18 and TRBJ2-7, is NAGVMQNPRHLVRRRGQEARLRCSPMKGHSHVYWYRQLPEEGLKFMVYLQKENIIDESGMPKERFSAEFPKEGPSILRIQQVVRGDSAAYFCASSPHRYYEQYFGPGTRLTVT.